This entry is about one T cell receptor (beta chain). The antigen is not known. The record originates from a study of cytomegalovirus exposure and HLA in healthy donors. V shed 2 bases, J shed 2 bases, and the junction held 4 bases outside the gene matches. CDR3 length: 15 amino acids. Per the germline V gene, CDR1 is SEHNR and CDR2 is FQNEAQ (reference sequence). The PCR had 60 Vbeta and 13 Jbeta primers. Some clones are missing from TCRdb's copy, which holds only in-frame ones; the method was immunoSEQ multiplex PCR. The table lists around 210,000 clones, 78% of them singletons. Study findings and constraints: The authors assumed roughly uniform sequencing depth across donors for presence/absence analyses.

The source is a boy aged 5 to 17 in good health and CMV-seronegative. The chain combines TRBV7-9 with TRBJ2-7; 9 bases agree with TRBD1. Material: PBMCs. The CDR3 coding sequence is TGTGCCAGCAGCTTATCCGGACAGGGGCCCTACGAGCAGTACTTC. Its translation: CASSLSGQGPYEQYF.